This record looks at one T cell receptor beta chain sequence and its context. These data are taken from a study of blood T cell repertoires in COVID-19. For the study at large: The United States, Italy and Spain supplied acute and convalescent COVID-19 samples.

Profiling relied on immunoSEQ multiplex PCR, and the TCRdb table lists in-frame clones only, not all of them. Of about 200,000 clones in the sample, roughly nine tenths were seen once. The CDR3 runs 16 residues. The germline V gene encodes CDR1 LGHNA and CDR2 YNFKEQ. V shed 4 bases and J 1 base; nucleotides not matched to a gene: 4. Enrolled through a virtual design, the participants were between roughly 18 and 90 years of age and came from about two dozen US areas. Grouping used clinical history reported by participants in a survey and questionnaire. The sequencing input was PBMCs or T cells enriched from blood (not recorded which). V is TRBV4-2 and J is TRBJ2-3, with TRBD2 matching over 11 bases. This clonotype originated in a woman aged 18-29 years who had recovered from COVID-19. Here the CDR3 DNA reads TGTGCCAGCAGCCCGGAACTAGCGGGGGGCACAGATACGCAGTATTTT. Translation gives CASSPELAGGTDTQYF.